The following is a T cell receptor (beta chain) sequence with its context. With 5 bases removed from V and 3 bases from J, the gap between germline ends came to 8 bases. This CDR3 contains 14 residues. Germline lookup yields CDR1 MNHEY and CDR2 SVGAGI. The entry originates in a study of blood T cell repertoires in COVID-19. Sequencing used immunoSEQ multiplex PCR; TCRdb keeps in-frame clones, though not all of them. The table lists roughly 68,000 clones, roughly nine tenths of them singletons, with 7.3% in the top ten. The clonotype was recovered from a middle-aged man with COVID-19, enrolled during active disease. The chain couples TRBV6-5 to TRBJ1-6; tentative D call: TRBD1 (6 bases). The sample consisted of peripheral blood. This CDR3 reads CASSRQVYNSPLHF. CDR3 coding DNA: TGTGCCAGCAGTCGACAGGTCTATAATTCACCCCTCCACTTT.